These 10 T cell receptor beta chains were sequenced from one sample in a study of CD8+CD57+ T cells in acquired aplastic anemia. The patients chosen for sequencing had shown expansion of CD8+CD57+ cells (detected by flow cytometry). Genomic DNA was employed as the template in profiling TCR beta VDJ and CDR3. TCRdb passed the reads through MiXCR, listing each CDR3 protein once. The profile covers around 170,000 distinct CDR3 sequences, with 48% appearing a single time and 8% to 10% taken by the ten largest. Sequenced sample: sorted CD4+, CD8+, or CD8+CD57+ T cells (not recorded which) from PBMCs. The receptors come from a human donor with aplastic anemia.

This clonotype was picked up many times. This sequence joins TRBV5-1 and TRBJ1-1, with D unresolved. CDR1 is SGHRS and CDR2 is YFSETQ in the germline V gene. This CDR3 comprises 13 residues. Trimming took off 4 bases at V and 1 base at J, with 8 bases between the two ends. The CDR3 nucleotides read TGCGCCAGCAGCCGAGGTACGAACACTGAAGCTTTCTTT. Translated, it gives CASSRGTNTEAFF.

The chain uses TRBV7-8 and TRBJ2-7; D may match TRBD1 or TRBD2 (5 bases each). V shed 3 bases and J shed 3 bases, with 18 bases lying between them. The CDR3 totals 16 residues. Germline lookup yields CDR1 SGHVS and CDR2 FQNEAQ. As DNA, the CDR3 is TGTGCCAGCAGCTTGGGGGATCCCCTTCTCCTCTACGAGCAGTACTTC. This encodes CASSLGDPLLLYEQYF.

Only one count was recorded for this clonotype. The chain carries TRBV9 and TRBJ1-1; D is perhaps TRBD1 (6 bases). In germline, CDR1 is SGDLS, CDR2 YYNGEE. CDR3 size: 12 residues. The V gene lost 7 bases and the J gene lost 6 bases, with 13 bases spanning the gap. CDR3 loop: CASGGTIPEAFF. For the CDR3, the DNA is TGTGCCAGCGGGGGCACGATCCCTGAAGCTTTCTTT.

The chain employs TRBV30 and TRBJ2-5, with 7 bases fitting TRBD1. Germline V gives CDR1 GTSNPN, CDR2 SVGIG (reference sequence). The CDR3 is 12 residues long. Trimming cost V 4 bases and J 1 base; bases outside gene matches: 0. For the CDR3, the DNA is TGTGCCTGGACAGGGGGCCAAGAGACCCAGTACTTC. This gives the protein CAWTGGQETQYF.

This chain uses TRBV2 with TRBJ2-3; D gene unclear. Trimming shortened V by 5 bases and J by 2 bases, and 11 bases separated the two germline ends. The CDR3 is 14 residues long. Germline assignment: CDR1 SNHLY and CDR2 FYNNEI. The CDR3 is CASSIAAVTDTQYF. The DNA for the CDR3 is TGTGCCAGCAGTATTGCGGCCGTCACAGATACGCAGTATTTT.

In this sample, this clonotype turned up many times. V usage is TRBV7-2 and J usage is TRBJ2-2; D is unclear. The CDR3 sequence is 14 residues long. V was pared by 3 bases and J by 5 bases, with 10 bases between. Per the germline V gene, CDR1 is SGHTA and CDR2 is FQGNSA. The CDR3 here is CASSLSFDTGELFF. In DNA, the CDR3 is TGTGCCAGCAGCTTGAGTTTCGATACCGGGGAGCTGTTTTTT. The full variable domain, its missing parts supplied by reference TRBV7-2 and TRBJ2-2, is GAGVSQSPSNKVTEKGKDVELRCDPISGHTALYWYRQSLGQGLEFLIYFQGNSAPDKSGLPSDRFSAERTGGSVSTLTIQRTQQEDSAVYLCASSLSFDTGELFFGEGSRLTVL.

This clonotype showed up just a few times. The CDR3 sequence is CASSAGGNGYTF. CDR3 sequence (DNA): TGTGCCAGCAGCGCGGGGGGCAATGGCTACACCTTC. V gene TRBV7-2 combines with J gene TRBJ1-2; TRBD1 might be the D (6 bases). CDR3 length equals 12 residues. Germline V lookup: CDR1 SGHTA, CDR2 FQGNSA. Trimming removed 5 bases from V and 6 bases from J, with 10 bases in between.

This clonotype was observed a handful of times. The chain recombines TRBV19 with TRBJ2-3; 8 nucleotides line up with TRBD2. After removal of 7 bases from V and 5 bases from J, the junction contained 11 bases not matched to a gene. Germline V gene lookup returns CDR1 LNHDA and CDR2 SQIVND (reference sequence). The CDR3 spans 15 residues. CDR3 in DNA: TGTGCCAGTAACTACGCGGGGGGCGGGAGAGATACGCAGTATTTT. Protein: CASNYAGGGRDTQYF.

This clonotype has only a few counts. The chain is built from TRBV15 and TRBJ2-1; a possible D gene is TRBD2 (5 bases). Per germline, CDR1 LNHNV and CDR2 YYDKDF (reference sequence). The V end lost 3 bases, the J end lost 9 bases, and 9 bases lay between the germline ends. The CDR3 runs 12 residues. CDR3: CATSSERGEQFF. The CDR3 nucleotides are TGTGCCACCAGCAGTGAACGGGGTGAGCAGTTCTTC.

Many counts were recorded for this clonotype. The CDR3 region has the DNA TGCGCCAGCAGCTTGGACGGACAGGGGGCGGTTGGCTACACCTTC. It encodes CASSLDGQGAVGYTF. The V call is TRBV5-1, the J call TRBJ1-2; TRBD1 aligns across 11 bases. This CDR3 region has 15 residues. Germline CDR1 and CDR2: SGHRS and YFSETQ. V dropped 0 bases and J dropped 7; count of bases not matched to a gene: 5.